Listed here are 18 T cell receptor beta chains from one sample, sequenced in a study of cytomegalovirus exposure and HLA in healthy donors. Clones were read by immunoSEQ multiplex PCR, and TCRdb kept only the in-frame ones, dropping some. The profile shows 120,000 or so clones, roughly 95% of them singletons. The sample taken for sequencing was PBMCs. All receptors come from a man aged 18 to 29 in good health and CMV-seronegative.

This chain uses TRBV11-2 with TRBJ2-3; 7 bases are shared with TRBD2. The CDR3 spans 16 residues. CDR1 and CDR2 from the germline V gene are SGHAT and FQNNGV. The V gene end was trimmed by 5 bases and the J gene end by 2 bases; junction bases not matched to a gene: 10. For the CDR3, the DNA is TGTGCCAGCAGCAGGAGGCTAGCGGATTTCACAGATACGCAGTATTTT. Protein sequence: CASSRRLADFTDTQYF.

The chain uses TRBV6-5 and TRBJ2-3; D is undetermined. The V end was cut by 2 bases, the J end by 1 base, with 10 bases between. This CDR3 has 15 amino acids. Germline CDR1 MNHEY, CDR2 SVGAGI. CDR3: CASSYTRQGTDTQYF. The CDR3 nucleotides read TGTGCCAGCAGTTACACCCGCCAGGGCACAGATACGCAGTATTTT.

The J gene is TRBJ1-1, the V gene TRBV18; maybe TRBD1 (5 bases). This CDR3 is built from 16 residues. The V end was cut by 3 bases, the J end by 4 bases, with 18 bases between. Germline values: CDR1 KGHSH, CDR2 LQKENI. Written as DNA, the CDR3 is TGTGCCAGCTCACCGCGGACGGGGGAGGTTGCCACTGAAGCTTTCTTT. Translation: CASSPRTGEVATEAFF.

V usage is TRBV10-3 and J usage is TRBJ2-7, with 8 bases identical to TRBD2. The CDR3 is 15 amino acids. V lost 4 bases and J lost 1; bases outside the gene matches: 6. The V gene's germline CDR1 is ENHRY and CDR2 SYGVKD. The CDR3 loop reads CAISGHGGGSYEQYF. The CDR3, as DNA: TGTGCCATCAGTGGACACGGGGGGGGTTCCTACGAGCAGTACTTC.

This clone occurred once. The J gene is TRBJ2-1, the V gene TRBV29-1; 7 bases fit TRBD2. V lost 2 bases, J lost 6 bases, and 13 bases stayed unmatched. Looked up from germline, CDR1 is SQVTM and CDR2 is ANQGSEA. The CDR3 extends over 16 amino acids. CDR3: CSVEIGAGEPVNEQFF. CDR3 DNA sequence: TGCAGCGTTGAAATCGGGGCGGGAGAACCGGTCAATGAGCAGTTCTTC.

This chain connects TRBV28 to TRBJ2-7; no clear D. The CDR3 has 12 residues. CDR1 and CDR2 from the germline V gene are MDHEN and SYDVKM. V dropped 3 bases and J dropped 7 bases, with 10 bases sitting between them. The CDR3 nucleotides read TGTGCCAGCAGTTTTTACTACGGGGAGCAGTACTTC. Translating gives CASSFYYGEQYF.

V and J are TRBV10-3 and TRBJ2-7; 9 bases are a match to TRBD2. V was pared by 8 bases and J by 2 bases, with 4 bases of the junction left unmatched. The CDR3 runs 13 residues. CDR1 ENHRY and CDR2 SYGVKD come from the germline V gene. CDR3 residues: CAIGLAGTYEQYF. The CDR3 DNA follows: TGTGCCATCGGGCTAGCGGGGACCTACGAGCAGTACTTC.

The J gene is TRBJ1-2, the V gene TRBV28; unclear D gene. This CDR3 has 14 residues. V was clipped by 6 bases and J by 3 bases, with 14 bases between them. Germline assignment: CDR1 MDHEN and CDR2 SYDVKM. CDR3: CASSPTGSHYGYTF. DNA for the CDR3: TGTGCCAGCAGCCCTACCGGGTCCCACTATGGCTACACCTTC.

This clone was recorded only once. The chain links TRBV7-8 to TRBJ2-7, with TRBD2 identical over 9 bases. This CDR3 spans 16 amino acids. The V segment lost 1 base and the J segment 5 bases; nucleotides outside the gene matches: 9. The germline gives CDR1 SGHVS, CDR2 FQNEAQ. Here the CDR3 DNA reads TGTGCCAGCAGCTTAGGTACTAGCGGGTTGACGGACGAGCAGTACTTC. Amino acid sequence: CASSLGTSGLTDEQYF.

This chain joins TRBV28 and TRBJ1-2; 7 bases align to TRBD1. Looked up from germline, CDR1 is MDHEN and CDR2 is SYDVKM. V gave up 5 bases and J gave up 14 bases; unmatched junction bases: 17. The CDR3 loop spans 14 amino acids. CDR3 sequence (DNA): TGTGCCAGCAGTCCACCGACAGGGACGTTCGAGGGGACCTTC. This sequence encodes CASSPPTGTFEGTF.

The chain links TRBV6-1 to TRBJ2-3; 11 bases line up with TRBD2. The CDR3 sequence is 16 residues long. Per germline, CDR1 MNHNS and CDR2 SASEGT. The junction had 4 bases not matched to a gene; V was cut back by 1 base and J by 4 bases. The CDR3 loop reads CASSEGLAGGSDTQYF. The CDR3 region has the DNA TGTGCCAGCAGTGAAGGTCTAGCGGGAGGTTCAGATACGCAGTATTTT.

V usage is TRBV5-5 and J usage is TRBJ1-1, with D uncertain. The CDR3 runs to 11 residues. The V end lost 4 bases, the J end lost 4 bases, and 5 bases lay between the germline ends. CDR1 and CDR2 (germline): SGHKS, YYEKEE (reference sequence). CDR3 coding DNA: TGTGCCAGCAGCCTAACCACTGAAGCTTTCTTT. Translated: CASSLTTEAFF. The variable domain in full, with the rest retrieved from reference TRBV5-5 and TRBJ1-1, is DAGVTQSPTHLIKTRGQQVTLRCSPISGHKSVSWYQQVLGQGPQFIFQYYEKEERGRGNFPDRFSARQFPNYSSELNVNALLLGDSALYLCASSLTTEAFFGQGTRLTVV.

The chain employs TRBV4-1 and TRBJ2-1; tentative D call: TRBD2 (7 bases). There are 15 residues in the CDR3. V dropped 0 bases and J dropped 6 bases, with 12 bases sitting between them. Germline V gene sequence: CDR1 MGHRA, CDR2 YSYEKL. The CDR3 reads CASSQDRRGGNEQFF. CDR3 nucleotide sequence: TGCGCCAGCAGCCAAGATCGGAGGGGGGGCAATGAGCAGTTCTTC.

This sequence joins TRBV4-3 and TRBJ2-7, with TRBD2 matching 10 bases. V shed 0 bases and J 5 bases; nucleotides not matched to a gene: 10. Looked up from germline, CDR1 is LGHNA and CDR2 is YSLEER. This CDR3 spans 17 amino acids. The CDR3 loop is CASSQDLPSLAGDEQYF. The CDR3 nucleotides read TGCGCCAGCAGCCAAGATCTCCCTTCGCTAGCGGGAGACGAGCAGTACTTC.

The V gene is TRBV29-1, the J gene TRBJ2-3, with TRBD1 matching 10 bases. The CDR3 loop spans 16 amino acids. Germline V CDR1 and CDR2: SQVTM, ANQGSEA. V shed 6 bases and J 6 bases; nucleotides not matched to a gene: 15. The CDR3 DNA reads TGCAGCGTGGGACAGGGGTCCTCCCAAGGACCCGATACGCAGTATTTT. This codes for CSVGQGSSQGPDTQYF.

The V gene is TRBV4-1, the J gene TRBJ1-1, with D tentatively TRBD1 (5 bases). Per germline, CDR1 MGHRA and CDR2 YSYEKL. The CDR3 is 15 residues long. Between the trimmed V and J ends, which lost 4 bases and 1 base, there was a span of 13 bases. DNA for the CDR3: TGCGCCAGCAGCCGGGGCCCCGACCGGAACACTGAAGCTTTCTTT. Amino acid sequence: CASSRGPDRNTEAFF.

This chain joins TRBV28 and TRBJ2-5, with 7 bases that match TRBD2. V shed 4 bases, J shed 5 bases, and the junction held 7 bases outside the gene matches. From germline, CDR1 is MDHEN and CDR2 SYDVKM. The CDR3 is made up of 14 amino acids. The CDR3 region has the DNA TGTGCCAGCAGTTCCTTTAGCGGGTTGGAGACCCAGTACTTC. Translation gives CASSSFSGLETQYF.

This chain uses TRBV10-2 with TRBJ2-7; D perhaps matches TRBD2 (6 bases). The V end was cut by 4 bases, the J end by 0 bases, with 16 bases between. CDR1 and CDR2 (germline): WSHSY, SAAADI. There are 16 residues in the CDR3. CDR3 bases: TGCGCCAGCAGTGTCGACCTTAGCGGCCTCTCCTACGAGCAGTACTTC. Protein product: CASSVDLSGLSYEQYF.